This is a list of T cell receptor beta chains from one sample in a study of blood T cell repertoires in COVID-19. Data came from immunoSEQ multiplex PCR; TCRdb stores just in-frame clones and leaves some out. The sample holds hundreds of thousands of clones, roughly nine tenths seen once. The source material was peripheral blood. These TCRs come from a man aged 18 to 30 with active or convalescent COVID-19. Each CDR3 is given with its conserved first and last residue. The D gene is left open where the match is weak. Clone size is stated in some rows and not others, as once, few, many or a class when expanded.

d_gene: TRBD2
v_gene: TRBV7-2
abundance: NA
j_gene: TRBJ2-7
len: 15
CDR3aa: CASSLEGTTPREQYF
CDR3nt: TGTGCCAGCAGCTTAGAGGGGACTACCCCCCGCGAGCAGTACTTC

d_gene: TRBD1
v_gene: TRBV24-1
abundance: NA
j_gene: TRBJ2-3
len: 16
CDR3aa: CATAGGQGASTDTQYF
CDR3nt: TGTGCCACCGCGGGGGGACAGGGGGCCAGCACAGATACGCAGTATTTT

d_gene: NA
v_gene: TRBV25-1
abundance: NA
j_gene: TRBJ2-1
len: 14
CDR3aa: CASSRGSSYNEQFF
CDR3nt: TGTGCCAGCAGTCGGGGAAGCTCCTACAATGAGCAGTTCTTC

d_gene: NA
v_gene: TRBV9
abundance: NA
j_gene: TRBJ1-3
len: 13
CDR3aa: CASSPNSGNTIYF
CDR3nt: TGTGCCAGCAGCCCCAACTCTGGAAACACCATATATTTT

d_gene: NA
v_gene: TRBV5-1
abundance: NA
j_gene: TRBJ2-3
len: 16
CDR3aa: CASSLRGGRSTDTQYF
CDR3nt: TGCGCCAGCAGCTTAAGGGGGGGCCGTAGCACAGATACGCAGTATTTT

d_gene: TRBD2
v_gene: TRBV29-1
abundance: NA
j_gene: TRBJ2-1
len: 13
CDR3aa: CSAIGLAGGEQFF
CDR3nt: TGCAGCGCAATTGGACTAGCGGGGGGGGAGCAGTTCTTC

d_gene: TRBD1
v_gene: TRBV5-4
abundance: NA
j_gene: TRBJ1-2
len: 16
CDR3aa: CASRSGTGGGNYGYTF
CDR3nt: TGTGCCAGCAGATCCGGGACAGGGGGCGGTAACTATGGCTACACCTTC

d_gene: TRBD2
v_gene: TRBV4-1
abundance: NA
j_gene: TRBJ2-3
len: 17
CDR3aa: CASSIRTSGGYTDTQYF
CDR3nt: TGCGCCAGCAGCATCCGGACTAGCGGGGGCTACACAGATACGCAGTATTTT

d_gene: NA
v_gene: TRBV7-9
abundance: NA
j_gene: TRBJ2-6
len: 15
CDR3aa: CASSLIHSGANVLTF
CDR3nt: TGTGCCAGCAGCTTAATACACTCTGGGGCCAACGTCCTGACTTTC

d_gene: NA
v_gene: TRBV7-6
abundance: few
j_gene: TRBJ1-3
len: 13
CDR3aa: CASSLAGGNTIYF
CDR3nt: TGTGCCAGCAGCTTAGCAGGCGGGAACACCATATATTTT

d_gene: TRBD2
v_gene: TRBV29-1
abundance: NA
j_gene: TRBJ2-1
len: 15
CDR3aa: CSGRTSGAYPNEQFF
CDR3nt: TGCAGCGGCCGGACTAGCGGGGCGTACCCGAATGAGCAGTTCTTC

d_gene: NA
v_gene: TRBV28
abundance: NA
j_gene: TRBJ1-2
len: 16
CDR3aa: CASTFLMGRTNYGYTF
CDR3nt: TGTGCCAGCACCTTCCTTATGGGGAGAACCAACTATGGCTACACCTTC

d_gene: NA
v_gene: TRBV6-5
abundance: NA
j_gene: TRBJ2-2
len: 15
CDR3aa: CASSFAGGDTGELFF
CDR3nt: TGTGCCAGCAGTTTTGCCGGCGGGGATACCGGGGAGCTGTTTTTT

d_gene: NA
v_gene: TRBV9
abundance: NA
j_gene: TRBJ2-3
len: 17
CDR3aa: CASSPERDEAPTDTQYF
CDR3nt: TGTGCCAGCAGCCCAGAGAGAGACGAGGCCCCCACAGATACGCAGTATTTT

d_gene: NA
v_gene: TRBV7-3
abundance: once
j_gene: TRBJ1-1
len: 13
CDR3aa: CASSPTPGTEAFF
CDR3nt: TGTGCCAGCAGCCCAACCCCGGGCACTGAAGCTTTCTTT

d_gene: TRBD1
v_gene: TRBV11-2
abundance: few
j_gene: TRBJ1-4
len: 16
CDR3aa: CASIRGQGRINEKLFF
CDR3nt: TGTGCCAGCATCCGAGGACAGGGACGGATTAATGAAAAACTGTTTTTT

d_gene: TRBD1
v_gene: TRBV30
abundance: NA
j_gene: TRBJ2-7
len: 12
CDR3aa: CAWSPQGLEQYF
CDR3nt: TGTGCCTGGAGTCCACAGGGGCTCGAGCAGTACTTC

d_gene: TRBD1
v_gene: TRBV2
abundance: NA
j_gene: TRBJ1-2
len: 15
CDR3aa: CASSEVGTGIGGYTF
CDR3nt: TGTGCCAGCAGTGAGGTAGGGACAGGGATCGGTGGCTACACCTTC

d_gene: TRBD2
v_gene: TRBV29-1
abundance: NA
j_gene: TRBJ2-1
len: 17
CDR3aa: CSVDRPSGRPPYNEQFF
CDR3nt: TGCAGCGTTGATAGGCCTAGCGGGAGGCCGCCCTACAATGAGCAGTTCTTC

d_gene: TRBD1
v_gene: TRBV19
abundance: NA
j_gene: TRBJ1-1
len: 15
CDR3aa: CASSLPGTVNTEAFF
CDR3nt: TGTGCCAGTAGCCTACCCGGGACAGTGAACACTGAAGCTTTCTTT

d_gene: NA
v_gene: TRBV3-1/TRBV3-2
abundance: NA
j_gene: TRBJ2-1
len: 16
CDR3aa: CASRQHDRSSYNEQFF
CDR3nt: TGTGCCAGCAGGCAGCACGACAGAAGTTCCTACAATGAGCAGTTCTTC

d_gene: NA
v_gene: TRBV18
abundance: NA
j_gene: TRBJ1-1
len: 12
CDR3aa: CASSGGLTEAFF
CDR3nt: TGTGCCAGCTCGGGGGGGCTGACTGAAGCTTTCTTT

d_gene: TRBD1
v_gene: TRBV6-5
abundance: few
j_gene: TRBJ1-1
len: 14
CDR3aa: CASSSSTGYTEAFF
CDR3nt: TGTGCCAGCAGCTCCTCGACAGGGTACACTGAAGCTTTCTTT

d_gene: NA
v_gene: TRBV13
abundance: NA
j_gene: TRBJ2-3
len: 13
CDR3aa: CASSLLVLDTQYF
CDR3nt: TGTGCCAGCAGCTTATTAGTTCTAGATACGCAGTATTTT

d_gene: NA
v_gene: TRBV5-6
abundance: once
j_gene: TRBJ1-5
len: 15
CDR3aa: CASSSAGISNQPQHF
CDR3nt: TGTGCCAGCAGCTCAGCAGGGATTAGCAATCAGCCCCAGCATTTT

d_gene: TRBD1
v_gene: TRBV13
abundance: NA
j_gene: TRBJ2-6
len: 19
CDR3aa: CASSHPPGTEKSGANVLTF
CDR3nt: TGTGCCAGCAGCCACCCACCCGGGACAGAGAAATCTGGGGCCAACGTCCTGACTTTC

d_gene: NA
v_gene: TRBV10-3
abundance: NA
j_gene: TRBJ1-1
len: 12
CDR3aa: CAIKAVETEAFF
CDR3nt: TGTGCCATCAAGGCGGTGGAGACTGAAGCTTTCTTT

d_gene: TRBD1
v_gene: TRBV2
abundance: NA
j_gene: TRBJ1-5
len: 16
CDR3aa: CASSERGTESNQPQHF
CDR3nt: TGTGCCAGCAGTGAACGAGGGACAGAAAGCAATCAGCCCCAGCATTTT

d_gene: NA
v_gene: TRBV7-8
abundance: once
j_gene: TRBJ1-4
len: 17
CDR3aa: CASSLFGEGPPNEKLFF
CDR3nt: TGTGCCAGCAGCTTATTCGGGGAGGGTCCCCCTAATGAAAAACTGTTTTTT

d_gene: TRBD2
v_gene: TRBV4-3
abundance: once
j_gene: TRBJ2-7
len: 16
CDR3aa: CASSQDGRRGGDEQYF
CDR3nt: TGCGCCAGCAGCCAAGATGGACGAAGGGGAGGGGACGAGCAGTACTTC

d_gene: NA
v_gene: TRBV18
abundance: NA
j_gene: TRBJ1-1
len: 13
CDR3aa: CASSPKQQGEAFF
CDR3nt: TGTGCCAGCTCACCAAAGCAACAGGGAGAAGCTTTCTTT

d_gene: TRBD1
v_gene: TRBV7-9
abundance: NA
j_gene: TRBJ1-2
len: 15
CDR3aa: CASSMPGQGYSGYTF
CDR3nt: TGTGCCAGCAGCATGCCGGGACAGGGGTACTCTGGCTACACCTTC

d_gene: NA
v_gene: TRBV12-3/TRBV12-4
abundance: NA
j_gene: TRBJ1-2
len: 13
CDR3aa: CASSPTQNYGYTF
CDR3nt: TGTGCCAGCAGCCCAACGCAGAACTATGGCTACACCTTC

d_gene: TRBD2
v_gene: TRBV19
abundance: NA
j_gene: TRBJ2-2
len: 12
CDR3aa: CATSGRNGELFF
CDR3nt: TGTGCCACAAGCGGGAGGAACGGGGAGCTGTTTTTT

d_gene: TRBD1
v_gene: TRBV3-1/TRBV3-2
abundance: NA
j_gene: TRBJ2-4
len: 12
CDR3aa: CASSGDSNIQYF
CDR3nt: TGTGCCAGCAGCGGGGACAGTAACATTCAGTACTTC

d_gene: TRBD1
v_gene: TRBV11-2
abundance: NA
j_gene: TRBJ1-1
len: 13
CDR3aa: CASSRDRDVRAFF
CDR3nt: TGTGCCAGCAGCCGGGACAGGGACGTGAGAGCTTTCTTT

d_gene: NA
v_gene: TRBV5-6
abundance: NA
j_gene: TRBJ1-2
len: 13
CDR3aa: CASSLRDNYGYTF
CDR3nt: TGTGCCAGCAGCTTGAGAGATAACTATGGCTACACCTTC

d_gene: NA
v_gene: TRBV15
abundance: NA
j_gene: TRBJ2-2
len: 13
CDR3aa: CATSRGGAGELFF
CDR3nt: TGTGCCACCAGCAGAGGCGGCGCCGGGGAGCTGTTTTTT

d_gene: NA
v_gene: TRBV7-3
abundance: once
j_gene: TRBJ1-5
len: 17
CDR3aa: CASILRRGGLPNQPQHF
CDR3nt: TGTGCCAGCATCCTCCGACGGGGGGGGCTACCCAATCAGCCCCAGCATTTT

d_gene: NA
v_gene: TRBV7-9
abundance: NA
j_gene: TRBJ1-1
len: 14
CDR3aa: CASSLVGVGTEAFF
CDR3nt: TGTGCCAGCAGCTTAGTCGGGGTTGGTACTGAAGCTTTCTTT

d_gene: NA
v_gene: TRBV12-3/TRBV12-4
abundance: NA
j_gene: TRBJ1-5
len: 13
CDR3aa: CASSGGPDQPQHF
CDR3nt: TGTGCCAGCAGTGGGGGCCCGGACCAGCCCCAGCATTTT

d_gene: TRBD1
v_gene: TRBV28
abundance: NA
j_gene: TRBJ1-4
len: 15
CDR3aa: CASSYSGGDNEKLFF
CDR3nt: TGTGCCAGCAGCTATTCAGGGGGCGATAATGAAAAACTGTTTTTT

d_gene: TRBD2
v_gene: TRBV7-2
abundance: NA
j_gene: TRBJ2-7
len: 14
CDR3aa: CASSLSGSVHEQYF
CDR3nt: TGTGCCAGCAGCCTTAGCGGGAGTGTACACGAGCAGTACTTC

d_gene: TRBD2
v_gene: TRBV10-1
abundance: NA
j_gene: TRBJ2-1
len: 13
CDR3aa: CASPLAGYNEQFF
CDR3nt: TGCGCCAGCCCCCTAGCGGGGTACAATGAGCAGTTCTTC

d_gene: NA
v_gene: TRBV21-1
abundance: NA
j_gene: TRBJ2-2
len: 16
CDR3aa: CASSANRVTGTGELFF
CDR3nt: TGTGCCAGCAGCGCGAACAGGGTTACGGGCACCGGGGAGCTGTTTTTT

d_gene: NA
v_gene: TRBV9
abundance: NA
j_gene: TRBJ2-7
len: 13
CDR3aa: CASSVQGLEEQYF
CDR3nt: TGTGCCAGCAGCGTCCAGGGGTTAGAGGAGCAGTACTTC

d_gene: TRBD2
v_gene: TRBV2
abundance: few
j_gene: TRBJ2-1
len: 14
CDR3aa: CASSVGTSGSEQFF
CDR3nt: TGTGCCAGCAGCGTCGGGACTAGCGGGAGTGAGCAGTTCTTC

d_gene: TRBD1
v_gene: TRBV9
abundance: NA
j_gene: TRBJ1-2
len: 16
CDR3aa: CASSISPGTGEYGYTF
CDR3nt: TGTGCCAGCAGCATCAGCCCCGGGACAGGAGAATATGGCTACACCTTC

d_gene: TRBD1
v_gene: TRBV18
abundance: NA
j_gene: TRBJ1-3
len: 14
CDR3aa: CASSRGQVGNTIYF
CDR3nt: TGTGCCAGCTCACGCGGACAGGTCGGAAACACCATATATTTT

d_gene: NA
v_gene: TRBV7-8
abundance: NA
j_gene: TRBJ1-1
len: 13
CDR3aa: CASSPPGNTEAFF
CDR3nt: TGTGCCAGCAGCCCTCCGGGGAACACTGAAGCTTTCTTT

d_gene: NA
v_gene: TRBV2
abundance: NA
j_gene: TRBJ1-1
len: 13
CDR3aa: CASSGGGATEAFF
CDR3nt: TGTGCCAGCAGTGGGGGGGGAGCAACTGAAGCTTTCTTT

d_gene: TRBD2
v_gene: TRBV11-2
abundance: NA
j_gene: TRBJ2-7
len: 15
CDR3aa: CASSETSGRLYEQYF
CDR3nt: TGTGCCAGCAGCGAGACTAGCGGGAGGCTCTACGAGCAGTACTTC

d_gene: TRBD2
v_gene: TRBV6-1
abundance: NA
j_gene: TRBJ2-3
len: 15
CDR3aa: CASSLAGSLTDTQYF
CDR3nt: TGTGCCAGCAGTTTAGCGGGCTCCCTTACAGATACGCAGTATTTT

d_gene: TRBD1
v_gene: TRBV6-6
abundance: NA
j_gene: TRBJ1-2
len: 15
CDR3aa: CASSYGTGSNYGYTF
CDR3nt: TGTGCCAGCAGTTACGGGACAGGGTCTAACTATGGCTACACCTTC

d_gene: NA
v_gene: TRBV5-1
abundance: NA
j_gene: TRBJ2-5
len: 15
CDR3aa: CASNRDGGAQETQYF
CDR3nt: TGCGCCAGCAACCGTGATGGGGGGGCCCAAGAGACCCAGTACTTC

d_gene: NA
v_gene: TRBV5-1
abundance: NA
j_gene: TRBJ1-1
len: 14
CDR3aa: CASSGGNGNTEAFF
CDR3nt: TGCGCCAGCAGCGGGGGGAACGGTAACACTGAAGCTTTCTTT

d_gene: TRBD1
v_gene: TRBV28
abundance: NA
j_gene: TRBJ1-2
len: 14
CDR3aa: CASSPQGAQVGYTF
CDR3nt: TGTGCCAGCAGTCCGCAGGGGGCGCAGGTTGGCTACACCTTC

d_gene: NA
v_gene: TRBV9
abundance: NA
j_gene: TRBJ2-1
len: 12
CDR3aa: CASSAGGTEQFF
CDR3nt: TGTGCCAGCAGCGCAGGAGGGACTGAGCAGTTCTTC

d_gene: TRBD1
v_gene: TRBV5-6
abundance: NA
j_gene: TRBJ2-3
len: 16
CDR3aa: CASSLYTGGWTDTQYF
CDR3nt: TGTGCCAGCAGTTTATACACAGGGGGCTGGACAGATACGCAGTATTTT

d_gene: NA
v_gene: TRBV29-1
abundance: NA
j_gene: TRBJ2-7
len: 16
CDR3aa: CSVRPGGTANSYEQYF
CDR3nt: TGCAGCGTCCGCCCGGGCGGGACAGCCAACTCCTACGAGCAGTACTTC